A selection of T cell receptor beta chains follows, all from one sample in a study of blood T cells in healthy people across ages. TCRdb processed the 5' RACE reads anew with MiXCR; each CDR3 protein has one entry. The sample includes about 1.8 million distinct CDR3 sequences, about 50% of them seen just once. Material: blood. These receptor sequences come from a woman aged 40 to 50 in good health. The CDR3 runs from the conserved cysteine through the conserved F or W. Each record gives: V gene, clone size, D gene, J gene, CDR3 protein, CDR3 DNA. The D gene is left open where the match is weak. Size values are once, few and many counts, or a class for expanded clones, and some rows have none.

TRBV12-3/TRBV12-4,few,NA,TRBJ2-4,CASSLGQDHEYF,TGTGCCAGCAGTTTAGGGCAGGACCATGAGTACTTC
TRBV4-1,NA,NA,TRBJ2-5,CASSQDHAVAVQETQYF,TGCGCCAGCAGCCAAGATCATGCTGTAGCGGTACAAGAGACCCAGTACTTC
TRBV7-2,NA,TRBD1,TRBJ2-1,CASSLSGQGPYNEQFF,TGTGCCAGCAGCTTATCGGGACAGGGACCCTACAATGAGCAGTTCTTC
TRBV13,NA,TRBD1,TRBJ1-4,CASSTAWDRNEKLFF,TGTGCCAGCAGCACGGCTTGGGACAGAAATGAAAAACTGTTTTTT
TRBV11-3,many,NA,TRBJ2-1,CASSLGTSDGNEQFF,TGTGCCAGCAGCTTAGGGACCTCGGACGGCAATGAGCAGTTCTTC
TRBV7-2,few,NA,TRBJ2-1,CASSLDYSYNEQFF,TGTGCCAGCAGCTTGGACTACTCCTACAATGAGCAGTTCTTC
TRBV12-3/TRBV12-4,few,NA,TRBJ2-5,CASSVRASQETQYF,TGTGCCAGCAGTGTTAGGGCAAGCCAAGAGACCCAGTACTTC
TRBV4-3,few,NA,TRBJ2-7,CASSQGTDSSYEQYF,TGCGCCAGCAGCCAAGGGACCGATAGCTCCTACGAGCAGTACTTC
TRBV4-3,once,TRBD1,TRBJ2-2,CASSLGDRTGELFF,TGCGCCAGCAGCCTAGGGGACAGAACCGGGGAGCTGTTTTTT
TRBV3-1,NA,TRBD2,TRBJ2-3,CASSQDRTSRDTDTQYF,TGTGCCAGCAGCCAAGATAGGACTAGCAGGGATACAGATACGCAGTATTTT
TRBV29-1,NA,TRBD1,TRBJ2-7,CSVVPGGKVNEQYF,TGCAGCGTAGTCCCAGGGGGAAAAGTTAACGAGCAGTACTTC
TRBV20-1,NA,NA,TRBJ2-1,CSAPPGRPYNEQFF,TGCAGTGCCCCGCCGGGGAGACCGTACAATGAGCAGTTCTTC
TRBV6-6,NA,NA,TRBJ1-2,CASSYSSGVAGYGYTF,TGTGCCAGCAGTTACTCGAGTGGGGTGGCTGGGTATGGCTACACCTTC
TRBV7-9,few,TRBD2,TRBJ2-7,CASSSSGGTGEQYF,TGTGCCAGCAGTTCAAGCGGGGGAACGGGCGAGCAGTACTTC
TRBV7-9,few,NA,TRBJ2-5,CASSPPGTVASTQYF,TGTGCCAGCAGCCCTCCGGGAACCGTGGCGTCGACCCAGTACTTC
TRBV20-1,NA,NA,TRBJ2-5,CSARPDVRRGTQYF,TGCAGTGCTAGACCTGACGTTAGACGGGGGACCCAGTACTTC
TRBV20-1,NA,NA,TRBJ1-1,CSAGEGGTEAFF,TGCAGTGCTGGGGAAGGGGGAACTGAAGCTTTCTTT
TRBV24-1,NA,NA,TRBJ2-1,CATSEGAGLGGARHNEQFF,TGTGCCACCAGTGAAGGAGCCGGTCTGGGGGGGGCGCGGCACAATGAGCAGTTCTTC
TRBV7-2,NA,NA,TRBJ2-6,CASSFRGSSSGANVLTF,TGTGCCAGCAGCTTTAGGGGCAGTTCCTCTGGGGCCAACGTCCTGACTTTC
TRBV28,NA,NA,TRBJ2-5,CASSLLAPRAQYF,TGTGCCAGCAGTTTATTGGCGCCAAGGGCCCAGTACTTC
TRBV6-1,NA,NA,TRBJ2-4,CASSGQRGVSQIAKNIQYF,TGTGCCAGCAGTGGACAGAGGGGAGTAAGTCAGATAGCCAAAAACATTCAGTACTTC
TRBV5-1,NA,TRBD1,TRBJ1-1,CASSLETTGVTEAFF,TGCGCCAGCAGCTTAGAGACGACAGGGGTGACTGAAGCTTTCTTT
TRBV12-3/TRBV12-4,few,TRBD1,TRBJ2-7,CASSIGTAYEQYF,TGTGCCAGCAGTATAGGGACAGCCTACGAGCAGTACTTC
TRBV7-2,NA,TRBD1,TRBJ2-2,CASRSDRATGELFF,TGTGCCAGCAGATCGGACAGGGCCACCGGGGAGCTGTTTTTT